This T cell receptor beta chain stems from a study of vaccination effects on CD4 cells after COVID-19. The CDR3 extends over 15 amino acids. Germline CDR1 is SGHRS and CDR2 is YFSETQ. V lost 0 bases and J 0 bases, leaving 7 bases between the germline ends. Expansion with viral peptide pools was applied to antigen-specific CD4+ T cells by the ViraFEST assay prior to sequencing. Following an approximately eleven-day culture, CD4+ T cells were purified. Among the vaccine recipients, none had a prior SARS-CoV-2 infection, and nucleocapsid antibodies were negative. This clone has just a few counts. Its antigen is undetermined. Profiling relied on immunoSEQ multiplex PCR, and the TCRdb table lists in-frame clones only, not all of them. Of tens of thousands of clones in the sample, 75% to 90% were seen once.

Here the sequenced sample was CD4+ T cells from PBMCs cultured with SARS-CoV-2 spike peptides, taken before COVID-19 vaccination. This sequence joins TRBV5-1 and TRBJ1-3, with D uncertain. The source is a human donor who received a COVID-19 vaccine. The DNA for the CDR3 is TGCGCCAGCAGCTTGGTTGGAGACTCTGGAAACACCATATATTTT. Its translation: CASSLVGDSGNTIYF.